The clone carrying this TCR beta chain was counted only a few times. What it binds is not known. With a much larger clone just one base away, this may be a read error. This entry is derived from a study of tumor-infiltrating lymphocytes in primary liver carcinoma. The wider study: The study enrolled male and female patients aged 30 to 69 years.

This CDR3 is built from 13 residues. Germline V gene data show CDR1 as WSHSY and CDR2 as SAAADI. Extraction of RNA together with DNA used roughly 18-32 mg of unsorted bulk tissue. The input was 400 to 500 ng total RNA; TCR beta cDNA was made from it with a constant-region primer. Slightly modified ARM-PCR, run as three nested multiplex PCR rounds, produced the TCR beta libraries. Forward primers for TRBV1-TRBV30 and a C-beta reverse primer served the first two PCR rounds, at 10 cycles each. Using its own MiXCR run on the multiplex PCR reads, TCRdb lists one record per CDR3 protein. The table shows 95,000 to 100,000 distinct CDR3 sequences, with more than 65% occurring only once. Whole-study findings and limits: Relative to tumor region pairs, the tumor-adjacent and tumor-blood pairs showed overlap that was lower.

The TCR was taken from a woman aged 55 to 70 with primary liver carcinoma and hepatitis B virus infection. The chain combines TRBV10-2 with TRBJ2-1, with a possible D match to TRBD2 (7 bases). The material sequenced was liver tumor tissue from sampling region 2. Subset denoted: tumor region T2, inferior pole. In DNA, the CDR3 is TGCGCCAGCCAGGGGAGGGGGTACAATGGGCAGTTCTTC. It is translated as CASQGRGYNGQFF.